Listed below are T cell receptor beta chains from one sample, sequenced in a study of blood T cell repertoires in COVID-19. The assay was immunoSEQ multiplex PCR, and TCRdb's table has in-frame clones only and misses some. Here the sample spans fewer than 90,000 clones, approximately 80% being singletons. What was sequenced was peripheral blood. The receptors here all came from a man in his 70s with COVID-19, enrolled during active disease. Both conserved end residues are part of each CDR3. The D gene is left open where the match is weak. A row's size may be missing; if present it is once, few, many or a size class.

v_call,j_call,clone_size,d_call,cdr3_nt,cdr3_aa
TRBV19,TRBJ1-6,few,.,TGTGCCAGTAGTATACCGCCACGGTCCTCCAATTCACCCCTCCACTTT,CASSIPPRSSNSPLHF
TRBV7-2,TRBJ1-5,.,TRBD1,TGTGCCAGCAGCCAGGGGGGCAATCAGCCCCAGCATTTT,CASSQGGNQPQHF
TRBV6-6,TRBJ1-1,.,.,TGTGCCAGCAGTTACCTCAACGGTTATCTCACTGAAGCTTTCTTT,CASSYLNGYLTEAFF
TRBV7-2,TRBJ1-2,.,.,TGTGCCAGCAGCTTAGCCCCGGGACAAAACTATGGCTACACCTTC,CASSLAPGQNYGYTF
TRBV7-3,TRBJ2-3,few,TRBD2,TGTGCCAGCAGCCTCGGACTAGCGGGGGATACGCAGTATTTT,CASSLGLAGDTQYF
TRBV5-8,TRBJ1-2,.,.,TGTGCCAGCAGCCCCGCGGGCAGGAGAGCATTCTATGGCTACACCTTC,CASSPAGRRAFYGYTF
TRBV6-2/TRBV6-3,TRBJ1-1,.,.,TGTGCCAGCAGTACCCTCGAGGGCGGCTTCCGCTTT,CASSTLEGGFRF
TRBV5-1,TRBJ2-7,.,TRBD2,TGCGCCAGCAGCTTTACTAGCGGGGGAGACTACGAGCAGTACTTC,CASSFTSGGDYEQYF
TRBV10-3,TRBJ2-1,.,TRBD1,TGTGCCATCAGTTGGGACAGCGCCTTATACAATGAGCAGTTCTTC,CAISWDSALYNEQFF
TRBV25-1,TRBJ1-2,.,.,TGTGCCAGCACTGGGGGACACAACTATGGCTACACCTTC,CASTGGHNYGYTF
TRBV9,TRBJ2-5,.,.,TGTGCCAGCAGCGCGCAACAGGGAGGGGAAGAGACCCAGTACTTC,CASSAQQGGEETQYF
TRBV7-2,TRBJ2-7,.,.,TGTGCCAGCAGCTCCCGGACAAACTACGAGCAGTACTTC,CASSSRTNYEQYF
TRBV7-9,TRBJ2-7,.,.,TGTGCCAGCAGCTTAGATGTTACTCAAGACGAGCAGTACTTC,CASSLDVTQDEQYF
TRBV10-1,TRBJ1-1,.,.,TGCGCCAGCAGAGAGCTATTGAACACTGAAGCTTTCTTT,CASRELLNTEAFF
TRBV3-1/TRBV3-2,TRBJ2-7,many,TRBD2,TGTGCCAGCAGCCAAGACCAGGTGAAAAGCGGGGTCGTAACCTACGAGCAGTACTTC,CASSQDQVKSGVVTYEQYF
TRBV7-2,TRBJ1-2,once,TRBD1,TGTGCCAGCAGCTTCTCCCCGGGACAGGGCGGCTACACCTTC,CASSFSPGQGGYTF
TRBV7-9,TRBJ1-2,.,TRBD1,TGTGCCAGCAGCCCTCAGACAGGGGGCGGTGGCTACACCTTC,CASSPQTGGGGYTF
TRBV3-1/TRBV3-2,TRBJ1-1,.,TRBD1,TGTGCCAGCAGCCAGAGGGGACAGGGGAACACTGAAGCTTTCTTT,CASSQRGQGNTEAFF
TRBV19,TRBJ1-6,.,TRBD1,TGTGCCAGTAGTATGACAGGGAGTTCACCCCTCCACTTT,CASSMTGSSPLHF
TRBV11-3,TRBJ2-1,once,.,TGTGCCAGCAGCTTAGGGCTAGCAAATGAGCAGTTCTTC,CASSLGLANEQFF
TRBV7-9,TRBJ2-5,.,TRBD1,TGTGCCAGCGGAATCGGGACAGGGGGTCGGGAGACCCAGTACTTC,CASGIGTGGRETQYF
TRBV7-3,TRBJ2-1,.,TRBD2,TGTGCCAGCAGCTTAAAATATAGCGGGGGGGCCGATGAGCAGTTCTTC,CASSLKYSGGADEQFF
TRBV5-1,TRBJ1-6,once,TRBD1,TGCGCCAGCAGCTTAGCAGGGGGATATTCACCCCTCCACTTT,CASSLAGGYSPLHF
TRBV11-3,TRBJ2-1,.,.,TGTGCCAGCAGCTTACTTCTAGCCCACAATGAGCAGTTCTTC,CASSLLLAHNEQFF
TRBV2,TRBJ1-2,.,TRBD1,TGTGCCAGCAGTGAAACAGGGGATGGCTACACCTTC,CASSETGDGYTF
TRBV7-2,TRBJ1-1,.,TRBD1,TGTGCCAGCAGCTTTCAATCGGGACAGATGAACACTGAAGCTTTCTTT,CASSFQSGQMNTEAFF
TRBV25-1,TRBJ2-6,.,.,TGTGCCAGCAGTGAATACGGGGAAAGGTCTGGGGCCAACGTCCTGACTTTC,CASSEYGERSGANVLTF
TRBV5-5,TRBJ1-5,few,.,TGTGCCAGCAGCTTTCAGGGGAATCAGCCCCAGCATTTT,CASSFQGNQPQHF
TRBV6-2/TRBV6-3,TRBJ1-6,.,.,TGTGCCAGCAGTTTCCGACACCTGTTGGATTCACCCCTCCACTTT,CASSFRHLLDSPLHF
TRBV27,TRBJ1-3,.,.,TGTGCCAGCAGCCAACGAAAAAGCACAGCTGGAAACACCATATATTTT,CASSQRKSTAGNTIYF
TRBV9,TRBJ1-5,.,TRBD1,TGTGCCAGCAGCACTTCGGACAGGGGGGGCAATCAGCCCCAGCATTTT,CASSTSDRGGNQPQHF
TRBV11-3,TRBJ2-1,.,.,TGTGCCAGCAGCTTAGATCCCACTAAGGAGTTCTTC,CASSLDPTKEFF
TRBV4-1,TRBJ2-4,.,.,TGCGCCAGCAGCCAACCGGACAGTATAGCCAAAAACATTCAGTACTTC,CASSQPDSIAKNIQYF
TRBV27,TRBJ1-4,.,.,TGTGCCAGCAAAACTACCAGGGATGAAAAACTGTTTTTT,CASKTTRDEKLFF
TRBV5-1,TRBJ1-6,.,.,TGCGCCAGCAGCTTGAATGGGGGCGAAGCTTCACCCCTCCACTTT,CASSLNGGEASPLHF
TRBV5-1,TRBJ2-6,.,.,TGCGCCAGCAGCTTGGGTCGGCCGACTACCGACTCTGGGGCCAACGTCCTGACTTTC,CASSLGRPTTDSGANVLTF
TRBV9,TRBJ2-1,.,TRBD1,TGTGCCAGCAGCCCCGAGGACAGGAGCTCCTACAATGAGCAGTTCTTC,CASSPEDRSSYNEQFF
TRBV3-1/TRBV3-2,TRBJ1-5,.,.,TGTGCCAGCAGCCTGGACAGTGCTCAGCCCCAGCATTTT,CASSLDSAQPQHF
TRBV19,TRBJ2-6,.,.,TGTGCCAGTAGTATAGGGAGGGCTGGGGCCAACGTCCTGACTTTC,CASSIGRAGANVLTF
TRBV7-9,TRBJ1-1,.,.,TGTGCCAGCAGCTTAGACGAGGCTGAAGCTTTCTTT,CASSLDEAEAFF
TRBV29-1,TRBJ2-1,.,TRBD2,TGCAGCGTTGCCTGGGCTAGCGGTCCCCGCTCCTACAATGAGCAGTTCTTC,CSVAWASGPRSYNEQFF
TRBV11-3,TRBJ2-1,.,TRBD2,TGTGCCAGCAGCACCGGACTAGCGATCCGGAATGAGCAGTTCTTC,CASSTGLAIRNEQFF
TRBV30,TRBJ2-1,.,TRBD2,TGTGCCTGGAGTGTAACCGGGGGAGGGCGTTCCTACAATGAGCAGTTCTTC,CAWSVTGGGRSYNEQFF
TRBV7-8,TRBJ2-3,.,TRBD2,TGTGCCAGCAGCTTAGTAGCGGGGGGGACGACAGATACGCAGTATTTT,CASSLVAGGTTDTQYF
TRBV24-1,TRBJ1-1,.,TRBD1,TGTGCCACCAGTGACCATGACAGGGAGGACACTGAAGCTTTCTTT,CATSDHDREDTEAFF
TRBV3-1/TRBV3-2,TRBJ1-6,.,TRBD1,TGTGCCAGCAGCCTAGGCAGGGGGCGATCACCCCTCCACTTT,CASSLGRGRSPLHF
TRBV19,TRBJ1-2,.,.,TGTGCCAGTAGTCTCTCTATGGGCTACACCTTC,CASSLSMGYTF
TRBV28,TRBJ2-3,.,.,TGTGCCAGCAGCCCGCCCGACTTTCCTATCACAGATACGCAGTATTTT,CASSPPDFPITDTQYF
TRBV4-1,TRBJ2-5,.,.,TGCGCCAGCAGCCAAGCCGCGGGTTGGGAGACCCAGTACTTC,CASSQAAGWETQYF
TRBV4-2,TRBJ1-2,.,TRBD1,TGTGCCAGCAGCCAAGTAACACAAGGAGGTGGCCCCCAGGGGGCGGGGGGCTACACCTTC,CASSQVTQGGGPQGAGGYTF
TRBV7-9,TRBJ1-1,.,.,TGCGCCAGCAGCTTAGTCGGGAGCATGAACACTGAAGCTTTCTTT,CASSLVGSMNTEAFF
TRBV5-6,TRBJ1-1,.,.,TGTGCCAGCAGCTTGTATCTCCGAGCCACTGAAGCTTTCTTT,CASSLYLRATEAFF
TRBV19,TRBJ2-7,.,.,TGTGCCAGTAGTCAAGGAGGATTTGAGCAGTACTTC,CASSQGGFEQYF
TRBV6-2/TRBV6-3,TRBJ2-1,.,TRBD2,TGTGCCAGCAGTTATGGGGGGGTGTCTATCCAGTTCTTC,CASSYGGVSIQFF